One and the same sample provided the 30 T cell receptor beta chains below, sequenced in a study of post-analysis software for immune sequencing data. Whole-study findings and limits: Patients had higher frequencies than controls of roughly five TRBV segments, including TRBV5-6, TRBV5-1 and TRBV20-1.

cDNA libraries of TCR beta carried unique molecular identifiers. TCRdb reprocessed the PCR reads with MiXCR, giving one entry per CDR3 protein. The sample contains around 200,000 distinct CDR3 sequences, 29% of which appear only once. Their specific antigens are unknown. The sequencing input was blood. The origin of the receptors is a girl aged 2 to 17 with multiple sclerosis.

The CDR3 reads CSVDLAGGYEQYF. CDR3 coding DNA: TGCAGCGTTGACCTAGCGGGAGGCTACGAGCAGTACTTC. The chain links TRBV29-1 to TRBJ2-7, with 11 positions matching TRBD2. The length of the CDR3 is 13 residues. The V gene end was trimmed by 3 bases and the J gene end by 3 bases; junction bases not matched to a gene: 1. Germline values: CDR1 SQVTM, CDR2 ANQGSEA.

This clonotype was counted at least ten times. The rearrangement uses TRBV7-2 and TRBJ2-7; 10 nucleotides agree with TRBD1. This CDR3 region has 15 residues. V gave up 6 bases and J gave up 7 bases; unmatched junction bases: 12. Germline loops: CDR1 SGHTA, CDR2 FQGNSA. The CDR3 nucleotides read TGTGCCAGCAGTTTCCACGGGACAGGGGTAAATGAGCAGTACTTC. Amino acids: CASSFHGTGVNEQYF.

This clonotype was seen many times. This rearrangement joins TRBV12-3 or TRBV12-4 to TRBJ2-3; TRBD2 is a possible D gene (5 bases). V was shortened by 5 bases and J by 3 bases, with 6 bases between the two germline ends. The CDR3 is made up of 12 amino acids. As DNA, the CDR3 is TGTGCCAGCAGTCGAGGGACAGATACGCAGTATTTT. Protein product: CASSRGTDTQYF.

This chain joins TRBV19 and TRBJ2-4, with D perhaps being TRBD1 or TRBD2 (5 bases each). Germline lookup yields CDR1 LNHDA and CDR2 SQIVND (reference sequence). Trimming took off 5 bases at V and 0 bases at J, with 11 bases between the two ends. The CDR3 loop spans 15 amino acids. DNA of the CDR3: TGTGCCAGTAGTGCCGGGACGCAAGCCAAAAACATTCAGTACTTC. Amino acid sequence: CASSAGTQAKNIQYF.

The table lists this clonotype with a few counts. The chain has TRBV7-2 and TRBJ1-6, with TRBD1 identical over 7 bases. Germline V lookup: CDR1 SGHTA, CDR2 FQGNSA. Trimming removed 6 bases from V and 8 bases from J; junction bases left unmatched: 10. This CDR3 is built from 15 residues. The CDR3, as DNA: TGTGCCAGCAGTTTCGGACAGGCGAATGATTCACCCCTCCACTTT. Translated, it gives CASSFGQANDSPLHF.

V is TRBV7-8 and J is TRBJ2-7; maybe TRBD2 (6 bases). In germline, CDR1 is SGHVS, CDR2 FQNEAQ. V gave up 4 bases and J gave up 2 bases, with 9 bases separating them. CDR3 length: 13 residues. The CDR3 sequence: CASSSGGTYEQYF. The CDR3 bases are TGTGCCAGCAGCTCGGGCGGGACCTACGAGCAGTACTTC.

The chain employs TRBV27 and TRBJ2-3, with a weak D call TRBD2 (7 bases). This CDR3 comprises 16 residues. Germline V gives CDR1 MNHEY, CDR2 SMNVEV (reference sequence). The V end lost 4 bases, the J end lost 5 bases, and 19 bases lay between the germline ends. CDR3 nucleotides: TGTGCCAGCAGTTCCCAACACCGGGGGGCAAGAGATACGCAGTATTTT. Encoded protein: CASSSQHRGARDTQYF.

The table lists this clonotype with many counts. CDR3 in DNA: TGTGCCAGCAGTTTAGGACAGCGGCACGAGCAGTACTTC. Protein: CASSLGQRHEQYF. The J gene is TRBJ2-7, the V gene TRBV28; weak D call: TRBD1 (6 bases). The CDR3 spans 13 residues. Germline-derived CDR1 and CDR2 are MDHEN and SYDVKM. The ends were cut back, 2 bases at V and 5 bases at J, with 10 bases in the middle.

The chain links TRBV12-3 or TRBV12-4 to TRBJ1-5; possible D gene TRBD1, 6 bases. V was trimmed by 6 bases and J by 7 bases, leaving 13 bases between them. This CDR3 is 13 amino acids long. CDR3 nucleotides: TGTGCCAGCAGCCGTACAGGGTACCAGCCCCAGCATTTT. Translation gives CASSRTGYQPQHF.

V is TRBV12-3 or TRBV12-4 and J is TRBJ2-3; weak D call: TRBD2 (5 bases). V shed 7 bases and J shed 2 bases, with 16 bases lying between them. The CDR3 consists of 15 residues. CDR3: CASTATGGYTDTQYF. As DNA, the CDR3 is TGTGCCAGCACCGCTACCGGCGGGTACACAGATACGCAGTATTTT.

The V and J genes are TRBV15 and TRBJ2-7; tentative D call: TRBD1 (6 bases). Germline lookup yields CDR1 LNHNV and CDR2 YYDKDF (reference sequence). The CDR3 runs to 16 residues. Trimming took 4 bases from V and 0 from J, leaving 16 bases between them. Written as DNA, the CDR3 is TGTGCCACCAGCACCCACCGGGACACCACCTCCTACGAGCAGTACTTC. The encoded protein is CATSTHRDTTSYEQYF.

The CDR3 DNA is TGTGCCAGCAGCGCGACTAGCGGGGGGTTTCAAGAGACCCAGTACTTC. Amino acids: CASSATSGGFQETQYF. This sequence joins TRBV6-5 and TRBJ2-5; 13 bases fit TRBD2. This CDR3 has 16 residues. Trimming removed 6 bases from V and 2 bases from J; junction bases left unmatched: 6. The germline V gene has CDR1 MNHEY and CDR2 SVGAGI.

The rearrangement joins TRBV6-5 to TRBJ2-6; no clear D gene. The germline V and J ends were trimmed by 6 bases and 0 bases, with 9 bases remaining between them. CDR1 is MNHEY and CDR2 is SVGAGI in the germline V gene. The CDR3 covers 15 residues. For the CDR3, the DNA is TGTGCCAGCAGGGCCCTAAGCTCTGGGGCCAACGTCCTGACTTTC. It encodes CASRALSSGANVLTF.

The rearrangement uses TRBV20-1 and TRBJ2-1; no firm D call. V was clipped by 2 bases and J by 1 base, with 6 bases between them. CDR1 and CDR2 (germline): DFQATT, SNEGSKA (reference sequence). The CDR3 has 13 residues. DNA of the CDR3: TGCAGTGCTAGACCGGAATCCTACAATGAGCAGTTCTTC. It codes for CSARPESYNEQFF.

This clonotype was counted many times. The chain couples TRBV20-1 to TRBJ2-3; D remains ambiguous. The germline V and J ends were trimmed by 0 bases and 1 base, with 8 bases remaining between them. The CDR3 covers 14 residues. The germline V gene encodes CDR1 DFQATT and CDR2 SNEGSKA (reference sequence). The CDR3: CSARERTGTDTQYF. CDR3 DNA: TGCAGTGCTAGAGAGAGAACCGGCACAGATACGCAGTATTTT.

This clonotype was recorded at least ten times. This chain connects TRBV6-2 or TRBV6-3 to TRBJ2-7, with 7 bases that match TRBD1. V lost 0 bases and J lost 3; bases outside the gene matches: 8. Germline V gene lookup returns CDR1 MNHEY and CDR2 SVGEGT. The CDR3 consists of 16 residues. This chain's CDR3 is CASSYSLDRMNYEQYF. In DNA, the CDR3 is TGTGCCAGCAGTTACTCCCTGGACAGGATGAACTACGAGCAGTACTTC.

The chain joins TRBV5-1 to TRBJ1-2; D possibly corresponds to TRBD1 (5 bases). The germline V gene encodes CDR1 SGHRS and CDR2 YFSETQ. The CDR3 runs 14 residues. Deletions cut 3 bases from V and 2 bases from J, with 11 bases between. The DNA for the CDR3 is TGCGCCAGCAGCTCGGGAAACAGGAACTATGGCTACACCTTC. Protein product: CASSSGNRNYGYTF. Full variable domain (rest looked up from reference TRBV5-1 and TRBJ1-2): KAGVTQTPRYLIKTRGQQVTLSCSPISGHRSVSWYQQTPGQGLQFLFEYFSETQRNKGNFPGRFSGRQFSNSRSEMNVSTLELGDSALYLCASSSGNRNYGYTFGSGTRLTVV.

The J gene is TRBJ2-1, the V gene TRBV7-9; no clear D. This CDR3 has 16 amino acids. The V end lost 1 base, the J end lost 5 bases, and 15 bases lay between the germline ends. CDR1 is SEHNR and CDR2 is FQNEAQ in the germline V gene (reference sequence). CDR3 in amino acids: CASSLGLLTRDNEQFF. Here the CDR3 DNA reads TGTGCCAGCAGCTTAGGTCTCTTAACCCGTGACAATGAGCAGTTCTTC. Complete variable domain (other parts from reference TRBV7-9 and TRBJ2-1): DTGVSQNPRHKITKRGQNVTFRCDPISEHNRLYWYRQTLGQGPEFLTYFQNEAQLEKSRLLSDRFSAERPKGSFSTLEIQRTEQGDSAMYLCASSLGLLTRDNEQFFGPGTRLTVL.

As for this clonotype: One end of the junction is discordant with germline, which a read error may explain. The chain is built from TRBV20-1 and TRBJ1-2, with unresolved D. The CDR3 has 16 residues. Germline loops: CDR1 DFQATT, CDR2 SNEGSKA (reference sequence). CDR3 sequence: CNASFFAEARKGGYTF. As DNA, the CDR3 is TGCAATGCTAGTTTTTTCGCCGAGGCTAGAAAGGGTGGCTACACCTTC.

In this sample, this clonotype turned up many times. The rearrangement joins TRBV14 to TRBJ1-2; D is unclear. The V and J ends lost 2 bases and 1 base respectively, with 5 bases between them. The CDR3 has 13 amino acids. Germline CDR1 SGHDN, CDR2 FVKESK. The CDR3 sequence: CASSQTDNYGYTF. Here the CDR3 DNA reads TGTGCCAGCAGCCAAACAGATAACTATGGCTACACCTTC. The whole variable domain, remainder taken from reference TRBV14 and TRBJ1-2, is EAGVTQFPSHSVIEKGQTVTLRCDPISGHDNLYWYRRVMGKEIKFLLHFVKESKQDESGMPNNRFLAERTGGTYSTLKVQPAELEDSGVYFCASSQTDNYGYTFGSGTRLTVV.

This clonotype was detected a few times. V is TRBV25-1 and J is TRBJ2-1, with 10 bases identical to TRBD2. This CDR3 is built from 15 residues. Losses at the gene ends were 1 base for V and 7 bases for J; bases not matched to a gene: 4. The V gene's germline CDR1 is MGHDK and CDR2 SYGVNS. As DNA, the CDR3 is TGTGCCAGCAGTGAATTAGCGGGGGGCTCGAATGAGCAGTTCTTC. Translated, it gives CASSELAGGSNEQFF.

This sequence joins TRBV20-1 and TRBJ2-7; a weak D match, TRBD2 (5 bases). V lost 4 bases to trimming and J lost 2 bases, with 12 bases between them. Per the germline V gene, CDR1 is DFQATT and CDR2 is SNEGSKA (reference sequence). The CDR3 sequence is 13 residues long. The CDR3 DNA reads as TGCAGTGCTATTGAGGGAAATACCTACGAGCAGTACTTC. Its translation: CSAIEGNTYEQYF.

This clonotype was observed a handful of times. The genes are TRBV18 and TRBJ2-4, with TRBD1 matching 10 bases. The CDR3 spans 17 residues. V dropped 0 bases and J dropped 2; count of bases not matched to a gene: 4. Germline-derived CDR1 and CDR2 are KGHSH and LQKENI. The CDR3 sequence is CASSPPDRGGSKNIQYF. CDR3 sequence (DNA): TGTGCCAGCTCACCACCGGACAGGGGGGGCTCCAAAAACATTCAGTACTTC.

This chain links TRBV12-3 or TRBV12-4 with TRBJ1-2; TRBD1 is a possible D gene (6 bases). Trimming stripped 6 bases from V and 2 bases from J, with 19 bases between. CDR3 length equals 16 residues. CDR3 nucleotides: TGTGCCAGCAGGAACCGGGACATATCTCTGAACTATGGCTACACCTTC. Protein: CASRNRDISLNYGYTF.

This clonotype was detected a few times. CDR3 amino acids: CSARQGRRDTQYF. CDR3 DNA sequence: TGCAGTGCCCGACAGGGGCGGCGGGATACGCAGTATTTT. The chain has TRBV20-1 and TRBJ2-3; 8 bases fit TRBD1. This CDR3 contains 13 residues. The V and J ends lost 6 bases and 6 bases, in that order; junction bases with no gene match: 8. Germline V gene lookup returns CDR1 DFQATT and CDR2 SNEGSKA (reference sequence).

About this clonotype: A much larger clone lies a single base off, so this may be a read error. The chain carries TRBV4-1 and TRBJ2-1; D is undetermined. This CDR3 region has 16 residues. V dropped 3 bases and J dropped 8 bases, with 20 bases sitting between them. Germline loops: CDR1 MGHRA, CDR2 YSYEKL. CDR3 residues: CASSQPFRLDTDEQFF. The CDR3 DNA follows: TGCGCCAGCAGCCAGCCCTTCAGGCTAGATACCGATGAGCAGTTCTTC.

The chain recombines TRBV3-1 with TRBJ2-7, with 8 bases that match TRBD2. This CDR3 region has 17 residues. V gave up 0 bases and J gave up 2 bases; unmatched junction bases: 9. Per the germline V gene, CDR1 is LGHDT and CDR2 is YNNKEL (reference sequence). The CDR3 here is CASSQDPGNSGAYEQYF. CDR3 nucleotide sequence: TGTGCCAGCAGCCAAGATCCGGGTAATAGCGGGGCCTACGAGCAGTACTTC.

This clonotype was found a few times. J is TRBJ2-7 and V is TRBV5-1; TRBD1 agrees at 7 bases. The CDR3 has 14 amino acids. Germline V lookup: CDR1 SGHRS, CDR2 YFSETQ. V gave up 4 bases and J gave up 7 bases; unmatched junction bases: 11. The CDR3 here is CASSPKAETGEQYF. CDR3 coding DNA: TGCGCCAGCAGCCCCAAGGCCGAGACAGGGGAGCAGTACTTC.

The rearrangement joins TRBV5-1 to TRBJ1-1; D may be TRBD1 (5 bases). Germline CDR1 reads SGHRS; CDR2 reads YFSETQ. V lost 0 bases to trimming and J lost 7 bases, with 13 bases between them. This CDR3 has 14 residues. CDR3 residues: CASSLEARGGEAFF. The CDR3 bases are TGCGCCAGCAGCTTGGAGGCCCGTGGGGGTGAAGCTTTCTTT. Combining the CDR3 with reference TRBV5-1 and TRBJ1-1 gives the whole variable domain KAGVTQTPRYLIKTRGQQVTLSCSPISGHRSVSWYQQTPGQGLQFLFEYFSETQRNKGNFPGRFSGRQFSNSRSEMNVSTLELGDSALYLCASSLEARGGEAFFGQGTRLTVV.

As concerns this clonotype: An end of the junction does not agree with germline; a read error may underlie this. The chain uses TRBV7-9 and TRBJ1-6, with D maybe TRBD1 (5 bases). The CDR3 spans 12 residues. Per the germline V gene, CDR1 is SEHNR and CDR2 is FQNEAQ (reference sequence). Here the CDR3 reads CAGSWGESPLHF. The CDR3 nucleotides are TGTGCCGGCAGCTGGGGGGAATCACCCCTCCACTTT.